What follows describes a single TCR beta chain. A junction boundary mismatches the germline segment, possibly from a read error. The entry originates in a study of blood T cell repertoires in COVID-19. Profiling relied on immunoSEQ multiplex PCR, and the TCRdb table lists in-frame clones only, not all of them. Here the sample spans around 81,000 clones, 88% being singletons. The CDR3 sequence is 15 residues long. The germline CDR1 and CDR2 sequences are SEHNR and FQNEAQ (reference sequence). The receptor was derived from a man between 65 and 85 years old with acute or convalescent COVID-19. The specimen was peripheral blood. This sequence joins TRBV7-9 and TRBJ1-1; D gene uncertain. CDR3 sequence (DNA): TGTGCCAGCAGCCTAGCCGACTGGAGGGACACTGAAGCTTTCTTT. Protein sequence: CASSLADWRDTEAFF.